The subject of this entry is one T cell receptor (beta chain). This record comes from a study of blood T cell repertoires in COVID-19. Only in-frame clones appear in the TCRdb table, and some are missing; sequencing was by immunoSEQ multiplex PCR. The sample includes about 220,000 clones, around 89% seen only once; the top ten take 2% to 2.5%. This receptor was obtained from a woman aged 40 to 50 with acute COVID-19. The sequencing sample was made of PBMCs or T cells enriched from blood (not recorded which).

As DNA, the CDR3 is TGTGCCAGCAGCGGCAGGGGGCGCGGGACTCTCATCGGGGGCTACACCTTC. The encoded protein is CASSGRGRGTLIGGYTF. The chain uses TRBV7-9 and TRBJ1-2; 8 bases map to TRBD1. The CDR3 totals 17 residues. Germline CDR1 SEHNR, CDR2 FQNEAQ (reference sequence). V shed 5 bases and J 8 bases; nucleotides not matched to a gene: 19.